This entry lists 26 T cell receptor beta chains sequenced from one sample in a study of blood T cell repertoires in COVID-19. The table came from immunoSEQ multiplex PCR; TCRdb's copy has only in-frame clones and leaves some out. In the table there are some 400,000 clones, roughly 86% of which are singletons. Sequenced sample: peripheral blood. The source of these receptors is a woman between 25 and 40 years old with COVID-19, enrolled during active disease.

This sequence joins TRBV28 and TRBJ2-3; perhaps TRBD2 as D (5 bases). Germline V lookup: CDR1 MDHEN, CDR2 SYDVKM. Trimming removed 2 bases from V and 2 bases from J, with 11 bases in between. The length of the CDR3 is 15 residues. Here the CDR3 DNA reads TGTGCCAGCAGTTTAAGTGGGAGCTACACAGATACGCAGTATTTT. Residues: CASSLSGSYTDTQYF.

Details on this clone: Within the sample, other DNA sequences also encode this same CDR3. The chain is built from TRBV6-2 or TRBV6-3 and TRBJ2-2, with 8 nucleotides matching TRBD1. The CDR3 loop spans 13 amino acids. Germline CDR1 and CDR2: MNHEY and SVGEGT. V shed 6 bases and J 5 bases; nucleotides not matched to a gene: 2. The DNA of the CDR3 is TGTGCCAGCAGCCGGACAGGGACCGGGGAGCTGTTTTTT. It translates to CASSRTGTGELFF.

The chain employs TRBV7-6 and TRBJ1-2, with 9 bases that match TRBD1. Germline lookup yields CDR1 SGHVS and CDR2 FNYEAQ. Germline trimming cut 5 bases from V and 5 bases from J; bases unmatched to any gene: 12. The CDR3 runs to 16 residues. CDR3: CASSPHRDREDYGYTF. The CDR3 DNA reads TGTGCCAGCAGCCCCCACCGGGACAGGGAAGATTATGGCTACACCTTC.

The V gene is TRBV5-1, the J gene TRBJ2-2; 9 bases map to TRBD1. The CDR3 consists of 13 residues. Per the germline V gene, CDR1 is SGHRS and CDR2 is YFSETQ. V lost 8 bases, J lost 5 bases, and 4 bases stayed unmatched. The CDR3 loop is CARAGTGTGELFF. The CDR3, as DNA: TGCGCCAGAGCCGGGACAGGGACCGGGGAGCTGTTTTTT. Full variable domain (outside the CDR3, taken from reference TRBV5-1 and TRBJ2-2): KAGVTQTPRYLIKTRGQQVTLSCSPISGHRSVSWYQQTPGQGLQFLFEYFSETQRNKGNFPGRFSGRQFSNSRSEMNVSTLELGDSALYLCARAGTGTGELFFGEGSRLTVL.

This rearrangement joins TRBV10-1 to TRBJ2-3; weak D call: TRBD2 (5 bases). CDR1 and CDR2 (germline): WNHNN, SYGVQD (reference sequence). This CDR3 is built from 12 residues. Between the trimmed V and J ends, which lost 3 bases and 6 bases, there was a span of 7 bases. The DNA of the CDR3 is TGCGCCAGCAGTGACCCGGGGGATACGCAGTATTTT. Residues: CASSDPGDTQYF.

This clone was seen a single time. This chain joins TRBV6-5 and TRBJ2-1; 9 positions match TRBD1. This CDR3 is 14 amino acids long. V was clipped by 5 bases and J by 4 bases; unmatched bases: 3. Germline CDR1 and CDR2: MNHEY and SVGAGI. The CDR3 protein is CASSTGTGYNEQFF. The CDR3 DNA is TGTGCCAGCAGTACCGGGACAGGGTACAATGAGCAGTTCTTC.

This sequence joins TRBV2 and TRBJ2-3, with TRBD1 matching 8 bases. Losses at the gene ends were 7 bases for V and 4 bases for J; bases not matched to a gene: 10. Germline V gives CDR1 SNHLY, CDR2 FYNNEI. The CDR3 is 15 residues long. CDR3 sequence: CASTRDRGWADTQYF. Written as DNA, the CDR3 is TGTGCCAGCACCAGAGACAGGGGATGGGCAGATACGCAGTATTTT.

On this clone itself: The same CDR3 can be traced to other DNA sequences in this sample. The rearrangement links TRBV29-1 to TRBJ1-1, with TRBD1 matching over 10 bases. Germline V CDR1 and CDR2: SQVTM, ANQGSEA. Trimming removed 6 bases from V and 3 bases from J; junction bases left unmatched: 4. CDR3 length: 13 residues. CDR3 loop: CSVPGQGYTEAFF. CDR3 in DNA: TGCAGCGTGCCGGGACAGGGGTACACTGAAGCTTTCTTT.

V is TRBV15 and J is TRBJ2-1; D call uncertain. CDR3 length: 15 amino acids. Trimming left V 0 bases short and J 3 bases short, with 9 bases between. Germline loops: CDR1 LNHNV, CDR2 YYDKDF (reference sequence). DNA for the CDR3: TGTGCCACCAGCAGAGACCCTGCCAGCTACAATGAGCAGTTCTTC. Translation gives CATSRDPASYNEQFF.

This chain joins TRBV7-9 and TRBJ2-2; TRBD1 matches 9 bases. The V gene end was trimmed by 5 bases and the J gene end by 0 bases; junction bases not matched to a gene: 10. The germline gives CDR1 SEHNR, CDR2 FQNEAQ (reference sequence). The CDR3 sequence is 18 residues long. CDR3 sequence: CASSPTYGQGSNTGELFF. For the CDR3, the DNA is TGTGCCAGCAGCCCCACCTATGGACAGGGGTCGAACACCGGGGAGCTGTTTTTT.

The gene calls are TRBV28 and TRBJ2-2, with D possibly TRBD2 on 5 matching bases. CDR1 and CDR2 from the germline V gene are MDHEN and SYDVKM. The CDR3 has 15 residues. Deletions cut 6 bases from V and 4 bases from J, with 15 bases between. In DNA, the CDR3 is TGTGCCAGCAGCCCCGGCCTAGAGGGCACCGGGGAGCTGTTTTTT. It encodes CASSPGLEGTGELFF.

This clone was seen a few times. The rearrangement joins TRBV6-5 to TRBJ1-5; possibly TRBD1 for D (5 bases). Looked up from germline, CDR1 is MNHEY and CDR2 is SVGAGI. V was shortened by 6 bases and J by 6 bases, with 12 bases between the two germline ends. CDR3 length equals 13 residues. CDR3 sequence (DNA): TGTGCCAGCAGGCTCGCCAGGGTTCAGCCCCAGCATTTT. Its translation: CASRLARVQPQHF.

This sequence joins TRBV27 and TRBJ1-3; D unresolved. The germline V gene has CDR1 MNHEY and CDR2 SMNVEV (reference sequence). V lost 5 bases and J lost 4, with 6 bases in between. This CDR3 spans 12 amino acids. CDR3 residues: CASSPGGNTIYF. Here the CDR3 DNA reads TGTGCCAGCAGTCCGGGGGGAAACACCATATATTTT.

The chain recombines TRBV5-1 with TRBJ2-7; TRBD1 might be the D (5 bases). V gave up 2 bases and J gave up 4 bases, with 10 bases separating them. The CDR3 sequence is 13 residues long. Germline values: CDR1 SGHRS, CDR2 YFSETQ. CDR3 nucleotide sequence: TGCGCCAGCAGCTTAGGGGCGCTGTACGAGCAGTACTTC. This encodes CASSLGALYEQYF.

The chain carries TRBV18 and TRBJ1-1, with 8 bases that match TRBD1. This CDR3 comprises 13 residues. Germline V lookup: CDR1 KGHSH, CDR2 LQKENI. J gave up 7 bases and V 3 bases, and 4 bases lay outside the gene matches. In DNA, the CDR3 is TGTGCCAGCTCACCGGGACAGGACGGTGAAGCTTTCTTT. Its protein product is CASSPGQDGEAFF.

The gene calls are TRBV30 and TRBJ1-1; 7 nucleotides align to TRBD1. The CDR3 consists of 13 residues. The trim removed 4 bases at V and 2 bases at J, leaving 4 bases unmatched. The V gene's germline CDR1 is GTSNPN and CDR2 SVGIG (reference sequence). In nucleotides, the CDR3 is TGTGCCTGGAAGACAGGGTACAACACTGAAGCTTTCTTT. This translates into CAWKTGYNTEAFF.

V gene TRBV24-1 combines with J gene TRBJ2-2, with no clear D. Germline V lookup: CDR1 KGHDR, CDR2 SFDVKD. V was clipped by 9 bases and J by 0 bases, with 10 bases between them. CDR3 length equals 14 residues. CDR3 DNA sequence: TGTGCCACCCGTCGGAGCACGAACACCGGGGAGCTGTTTTTT. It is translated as CATRRSTNTGELFF.

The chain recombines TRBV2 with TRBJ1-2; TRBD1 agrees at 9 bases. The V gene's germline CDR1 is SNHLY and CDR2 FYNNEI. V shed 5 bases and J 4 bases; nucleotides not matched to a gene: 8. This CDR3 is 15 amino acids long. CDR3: CASSITGQGSYGYTF. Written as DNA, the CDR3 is TGTGCCAGCAGTATTACGGGACAGGGCAGCTATGGCTACACCTTC.

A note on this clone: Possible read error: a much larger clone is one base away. This chain's CDR3 is CASSQDRADTQYF. The CDR3 region has the DNA TGTGCCAGCAGCCAAGATCGGGCAGATACGCAGTATTTT. This sequence joins TRBV3-1 (or the pseudogene TRBV3-2) and TRBJ2-3, with D hard to call. Trimming pared 0 bases from V and 4 bases from J, leaving 5 bases between. From germline, CDR1 is LGHDT and CDR2 YNNKEL (reference sequence). This CDR3 has 13 residues.

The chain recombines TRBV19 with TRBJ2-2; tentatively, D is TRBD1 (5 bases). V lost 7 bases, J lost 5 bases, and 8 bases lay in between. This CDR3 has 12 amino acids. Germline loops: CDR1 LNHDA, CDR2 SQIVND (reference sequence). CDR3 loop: CASNQGTGELFF. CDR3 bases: TGTGCCAGTAATCAGGGTACCGGGGAGCTGTTTTTT.

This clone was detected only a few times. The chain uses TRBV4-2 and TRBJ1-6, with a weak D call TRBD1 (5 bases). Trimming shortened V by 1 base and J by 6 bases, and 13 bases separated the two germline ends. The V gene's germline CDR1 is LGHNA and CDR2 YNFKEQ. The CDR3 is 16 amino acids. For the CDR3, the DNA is TGTGCCAGCAGCCAAGCCCCAGGGTTGAGTAATTCACCCCTCCACTTT. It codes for CASSQAPGLSNSPLHF.

As DNA, the CDR3 is TGTGCCAGCAGTGGGCCGGGACAGCAAGCAAAACTGTTTTTT. It specifies CASSGPGQQAKLFF. The chain has TRBV25-1 and TRBJ1-4; 7 nucleotides match TRBD1. Germline lookup yields CDR1 MGHDK and CDR2 SYGVNS. This CDR3 has 14 residues. With 4 bases clipped from V and 10 bases from J, the junction kept 9 bases outside the gene matches.

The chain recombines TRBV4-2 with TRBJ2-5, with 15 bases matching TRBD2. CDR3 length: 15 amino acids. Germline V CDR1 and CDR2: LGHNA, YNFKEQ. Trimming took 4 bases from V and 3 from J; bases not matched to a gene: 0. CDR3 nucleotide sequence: TGTGCCAGCAGCCGGACTAGCGGGAGGGAAGAGACCCAGTACTTC. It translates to CASSRTSGREETQYF.

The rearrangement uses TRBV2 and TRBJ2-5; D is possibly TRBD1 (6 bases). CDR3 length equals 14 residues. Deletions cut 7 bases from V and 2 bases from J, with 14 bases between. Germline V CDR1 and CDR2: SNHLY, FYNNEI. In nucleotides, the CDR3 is TGTGCCAGCACGACAGGTTGGGGGCAAGAGACCCAGTACTTC. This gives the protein CASTTGWGQETQYF.

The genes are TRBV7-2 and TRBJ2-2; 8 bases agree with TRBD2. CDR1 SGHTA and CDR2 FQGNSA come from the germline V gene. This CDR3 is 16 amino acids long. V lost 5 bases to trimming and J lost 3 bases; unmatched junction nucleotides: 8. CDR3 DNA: TGTGCCAGCAGCGGACCGGGACTAGGGGACACCGGGGAGCTGTTTTTT. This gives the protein CASSGPGLGDTGELFF.

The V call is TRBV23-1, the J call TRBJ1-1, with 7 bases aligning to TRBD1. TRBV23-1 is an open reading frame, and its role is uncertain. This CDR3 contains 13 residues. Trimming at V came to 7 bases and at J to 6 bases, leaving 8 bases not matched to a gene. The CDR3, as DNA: TGCGCCAGCACATCTACAGGGGCGCCTGAAGCTTTCTTT. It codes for CASTSTGAPEAFF.